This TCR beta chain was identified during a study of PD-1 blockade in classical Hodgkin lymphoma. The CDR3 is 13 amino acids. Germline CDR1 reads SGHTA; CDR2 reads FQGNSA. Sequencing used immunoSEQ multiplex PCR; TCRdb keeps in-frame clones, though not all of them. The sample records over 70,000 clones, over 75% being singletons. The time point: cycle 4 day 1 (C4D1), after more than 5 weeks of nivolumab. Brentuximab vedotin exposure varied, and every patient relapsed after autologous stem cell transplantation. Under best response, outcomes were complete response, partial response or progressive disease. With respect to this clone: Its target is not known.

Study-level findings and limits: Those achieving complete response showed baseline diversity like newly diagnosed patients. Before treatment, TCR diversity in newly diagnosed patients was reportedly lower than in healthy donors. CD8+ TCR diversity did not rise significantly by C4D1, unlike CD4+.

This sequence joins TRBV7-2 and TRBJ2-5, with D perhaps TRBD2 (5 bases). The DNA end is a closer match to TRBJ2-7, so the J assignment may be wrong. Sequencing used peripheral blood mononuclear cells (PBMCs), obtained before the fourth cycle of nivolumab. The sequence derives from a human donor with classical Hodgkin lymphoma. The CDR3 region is CASSFGRGYEQYF. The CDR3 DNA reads TGTGCCAGCAGCTTTGGCCGGGGCTACGAGCAGTACTTC.